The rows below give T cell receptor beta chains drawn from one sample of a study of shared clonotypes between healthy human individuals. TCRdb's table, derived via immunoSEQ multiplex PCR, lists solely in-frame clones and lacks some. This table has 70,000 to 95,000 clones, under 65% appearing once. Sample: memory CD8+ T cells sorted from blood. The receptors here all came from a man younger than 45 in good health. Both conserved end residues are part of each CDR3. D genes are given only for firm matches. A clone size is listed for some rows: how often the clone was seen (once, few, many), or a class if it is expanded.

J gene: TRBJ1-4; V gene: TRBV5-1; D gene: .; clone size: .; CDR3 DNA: TGCGCCAGCAGCTCCCCGGACAGTAATGAAAAACTGTTTTTT; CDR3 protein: CASSSPDSNEKLFF
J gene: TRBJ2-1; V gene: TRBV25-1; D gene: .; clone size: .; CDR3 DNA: TGTGCCAGCAGTGTTAGGGAGTACAATGAGCAGTTCTTC; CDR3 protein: CASSVREYNEQFF
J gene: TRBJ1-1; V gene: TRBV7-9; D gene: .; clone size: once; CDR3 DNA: TGTGCCAGCAGCTTCCCCTTGTCCAGGGGGAACACTGAAGCTTTCTTT; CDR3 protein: CASSFPLSRGNTEAFF
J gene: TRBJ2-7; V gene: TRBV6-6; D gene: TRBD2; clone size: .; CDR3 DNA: TGTGCCGTAGGACTAGCGGGAGCCCCCGAGCAGTACTTC; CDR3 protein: CAVGLAGAPEQYF
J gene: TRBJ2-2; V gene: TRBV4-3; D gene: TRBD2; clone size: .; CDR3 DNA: TGCGCCAGCAGCCAAGGAGCGGGAGTGAGCACCGGGGAGCTGTTTTTT; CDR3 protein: CASSQGAGVSTGELFF
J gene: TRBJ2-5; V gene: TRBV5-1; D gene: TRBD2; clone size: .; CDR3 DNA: TGCGCCAGCAGTTTGTCTCTAGCGGGAGGTTCAGAGACCCAGTACTTC; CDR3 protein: CASSLSLAGGSETQYF
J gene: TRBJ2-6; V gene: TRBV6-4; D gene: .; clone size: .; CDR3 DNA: TGTGCCAGCAGTGACAGTTTCGGCTCTGGGGCCAACGTCCTGACTTTC; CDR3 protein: CASSDSFGSGANVLTF
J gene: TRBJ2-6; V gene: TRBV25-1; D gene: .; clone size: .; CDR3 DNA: TGTGCCAGCAGTGAACCCCAATCTGGGGCCAACGTCCTGACTTTC; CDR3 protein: CASSEPQSGANVLTF
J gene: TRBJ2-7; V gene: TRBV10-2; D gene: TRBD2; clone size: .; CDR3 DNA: TGCGCCAGCAGTGAAAGCGGGAGCTCCTACGAGCAGTACTTC; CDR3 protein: CASSESGSSYEQYF
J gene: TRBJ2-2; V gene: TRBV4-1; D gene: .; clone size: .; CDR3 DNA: TGCGCCAGCAGCCAAGATGGAGCGTTAACGGACACCGGGGAGCTGTTTTTT; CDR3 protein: CASSQDGALTDTGELFF
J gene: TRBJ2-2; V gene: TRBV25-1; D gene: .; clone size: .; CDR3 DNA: TGTGCCAGCAGTGAACGAGGCTCCGGGGAGCTGTTTTTT; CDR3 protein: CASSERGSGELFF
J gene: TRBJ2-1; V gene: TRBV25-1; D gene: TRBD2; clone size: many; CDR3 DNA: TGTGCCAGCAGTCAACGGACTAGCGAGATCAATGAGCAGTTCTTC; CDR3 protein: CASSQRTSEINEQFF
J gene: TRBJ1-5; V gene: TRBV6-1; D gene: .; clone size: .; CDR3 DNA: TGTGCCAGCAGTGCCAGGGGCAATCAGCCCCAGCATTTT; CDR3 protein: CASSARGNQPQHF
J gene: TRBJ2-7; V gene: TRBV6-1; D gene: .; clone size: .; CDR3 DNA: TGTGCCAGCAGGGAGTTAAACTACGAGCAGTACTTC; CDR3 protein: CASRELNYEQYF
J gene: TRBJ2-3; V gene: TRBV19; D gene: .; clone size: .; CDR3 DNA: TGTGCCAGTAGTCTCGGGACACAGCTTAGCACAGATACGCAGTATTTT; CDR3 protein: CASSLGTQLSTDTQYF
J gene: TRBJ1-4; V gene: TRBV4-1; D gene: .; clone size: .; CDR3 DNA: TGCGCCAGCAGCCATGTTGAACAGTCAACTAATGAAAAACTGTTTTTT; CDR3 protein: CASSHVEQSTNEKLFF
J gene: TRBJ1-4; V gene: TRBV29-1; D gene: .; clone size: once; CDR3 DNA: TGCAGCGTTGTTTTTGGAACTAATGAAAAACTGTTTTTT; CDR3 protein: CSVVFGTNEKLFF
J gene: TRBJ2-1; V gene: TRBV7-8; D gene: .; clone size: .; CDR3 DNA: TGTGCCAGCAGCTTAGAGTATTACAATGAGCAGTTCTTC; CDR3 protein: CASSLEYYNEQFF
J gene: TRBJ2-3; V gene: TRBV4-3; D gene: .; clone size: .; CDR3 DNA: TGCGCCAGCAGCCAAGAGGATCTAGGGGTAGATACGCAGTATTTT; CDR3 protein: CASSQEDLGVDTQYF
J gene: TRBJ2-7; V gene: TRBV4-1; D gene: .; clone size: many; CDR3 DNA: TGCGCCAGCAGCCAAGATAAGTGGTCCTACGAGCAGTACTTC; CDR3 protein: CASSQDKWSYEQYF
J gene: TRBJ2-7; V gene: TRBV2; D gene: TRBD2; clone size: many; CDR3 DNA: TGTGCCAGCAGCCTAGGACTAGCGGGAGTCTACGAGCAGTACTTC; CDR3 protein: CASSLGLAGVYEQYF
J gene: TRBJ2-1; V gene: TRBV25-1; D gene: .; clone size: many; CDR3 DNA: TGTGCCAGCAGCCCAGAGGGGGGGGAATCCTACAATGAGCAGTTCTTC; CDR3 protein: CASSPEGGESYNEQFF
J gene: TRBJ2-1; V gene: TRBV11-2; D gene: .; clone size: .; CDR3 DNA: TGTGCCAGCAGCTTATGGGGGAATGAGCAGTTCTTC; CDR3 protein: CASSLWGNEQFF
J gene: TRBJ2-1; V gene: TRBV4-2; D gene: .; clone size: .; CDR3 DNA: TGTGCCAGCAGCTCAACACGACTTGCAAGAGATGAGCAGTTCTTC; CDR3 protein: CASSSTRLARDEQFF
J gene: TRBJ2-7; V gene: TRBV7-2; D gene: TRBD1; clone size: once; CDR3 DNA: TGTGCCAGCAGCTACCGGGACAGGGGGCATTCCTACGAGCAGTACTTC; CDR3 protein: CASSYRDRGHSYEQYF
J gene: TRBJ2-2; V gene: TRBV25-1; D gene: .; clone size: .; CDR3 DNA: TGTGCCAGCAGTGACTACAAGGACACCGGGGAGCTGTTTTTT; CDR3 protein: CASSDYKDTGELFF
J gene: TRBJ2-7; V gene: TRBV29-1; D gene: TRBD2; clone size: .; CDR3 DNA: TGCAGCGCTCTTAGCGGGCGAAATGAGTCCTACGAGCAGTACTTC; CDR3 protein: CSALSGRNESYEQYF
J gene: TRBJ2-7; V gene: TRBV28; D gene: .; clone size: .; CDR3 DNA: TGTGCCAGCAGTTTATTTAAGGGGGGCGAGCAGTACTTC; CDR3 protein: CASSLFKGGEQYF
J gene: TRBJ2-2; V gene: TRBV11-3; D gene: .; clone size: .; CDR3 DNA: TGTGCCAGCAGCCCCCGTCGCACCGGGGAGCTGTTTTTT; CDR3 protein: CASSPRRTGELFF
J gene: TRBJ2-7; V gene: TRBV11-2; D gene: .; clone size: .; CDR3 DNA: TGTGCCAGCAGCTCTAGAGAGGCCTCCTACGAGCAGTACTTC; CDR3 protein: CASSSREASYEQYF
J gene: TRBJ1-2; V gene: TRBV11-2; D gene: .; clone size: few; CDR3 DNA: TGTGCCAGCAGCCTCCGGACCGATCATGGCTACACCTTC; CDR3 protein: CASSLRTDHGYTF
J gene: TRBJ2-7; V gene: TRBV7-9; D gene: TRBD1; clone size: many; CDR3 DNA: TGTGCCAGCAGCTCGTCCCGAGGAGACAGGGGGCACCACGAGCAGTACTTC; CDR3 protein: CASSSSRGDRGHHEQYF
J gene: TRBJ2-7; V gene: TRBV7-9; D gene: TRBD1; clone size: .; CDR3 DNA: TGTGCCAGCAGCTCAACCCGACAGGGGTTCTACGAGCAGTACTTC; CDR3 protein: CASSSTRQGFYEQYF
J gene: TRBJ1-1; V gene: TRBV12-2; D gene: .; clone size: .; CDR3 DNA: TGTGCCAGCAGCCCCGAGGGGACGGGGTTCGGAGCTTTCTTT; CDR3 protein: CASSPEGTGFGAFF
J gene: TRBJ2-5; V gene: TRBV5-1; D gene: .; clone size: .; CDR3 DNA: TGCGCCAGCAGCTCCGAGGCCGGACCCAACGGCGCGACCCAGTACTTC; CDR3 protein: CASSSEAGPNGATQYF
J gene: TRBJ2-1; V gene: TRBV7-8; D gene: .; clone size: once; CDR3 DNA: TGTGCCAGCACCCAGGCCCGGACTGAGCAGTTCTTC; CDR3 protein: CASTQARTEQFF
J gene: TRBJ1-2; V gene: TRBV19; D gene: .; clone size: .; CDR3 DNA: TGTGCCAGTACCCCTCGTGCCTACTATGGCTACACCTTC; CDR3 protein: CASTPRAYYGYTF
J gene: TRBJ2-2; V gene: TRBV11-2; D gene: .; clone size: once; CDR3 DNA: TGTGCCAGCAGCTCCATACAGGGTCCGGGCGGGGAGCTGTTTTTT; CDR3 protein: CASSSIQGPGGELFF
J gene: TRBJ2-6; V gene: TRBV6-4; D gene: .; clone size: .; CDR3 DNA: TGTGCCAGCAGTGACCGAGGGGATGGGGCCAACGTCCTGACTTTC; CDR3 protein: CASSDRGDGANVLTF
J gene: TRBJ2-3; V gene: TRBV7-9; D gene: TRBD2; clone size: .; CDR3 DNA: TGTGCCAGCAGCTCCTCATTCCGACTAGCGGGAGGGCCAGATACGCAGTATTTT; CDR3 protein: CASSSSFRLAGGPDTQYF
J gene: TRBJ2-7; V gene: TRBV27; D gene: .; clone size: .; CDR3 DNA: TGTGCCACCGCCGTGACCCGATCCTACGAGCAGTACTTC; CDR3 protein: CATAVTRSYEQYF
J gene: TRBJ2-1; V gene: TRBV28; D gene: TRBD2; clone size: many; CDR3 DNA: TGTGCCAGCAGTTTATTGCCTGGGCGGGAGGGCCTTTACAATGAGCAGTTCTTC; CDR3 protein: CASSLLPGREGLYNEQFF
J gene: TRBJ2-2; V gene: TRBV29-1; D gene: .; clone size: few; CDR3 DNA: TGCAGCGTTGGGGCAGGAGTAGACACCGGGGAGCTGTTTTTT; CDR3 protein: CSVGAGVDTGELFF
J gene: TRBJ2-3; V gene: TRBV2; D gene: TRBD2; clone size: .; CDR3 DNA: TGTGCCAGCAGGGGACTAGCGGGGACCGGGACTACAGATACGCAGTATTTT; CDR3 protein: CASRGLAGTGTTDTQYF
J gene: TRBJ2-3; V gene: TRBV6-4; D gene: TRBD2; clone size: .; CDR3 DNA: TGTGCCAGCAGCATGACTAGCGGAACCCCCACAGATACGCAGTATTTT; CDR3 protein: CASSMTSGTPTDTQYF
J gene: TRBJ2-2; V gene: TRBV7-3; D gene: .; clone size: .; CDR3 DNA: TGTGCCAGCAGCACAGGGTTGGGCACCGGGGAGCTGTTTTTT; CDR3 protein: CASSTGLGTGELFF
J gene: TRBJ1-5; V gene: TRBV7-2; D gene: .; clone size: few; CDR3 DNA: TGTGCCAGCAGCCCCTTAGTGAGCCTACCCAATCAGCCCCAGCATTTT; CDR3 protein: CASSPLVSLPNQPQHF
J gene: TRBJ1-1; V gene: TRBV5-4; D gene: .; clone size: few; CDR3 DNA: TGTGCCAGCAGCCATGGAGTGGAAGCTTTCTTT; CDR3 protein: CASSHGVEAFF
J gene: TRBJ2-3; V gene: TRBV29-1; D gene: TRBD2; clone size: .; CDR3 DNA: TGCAGCGTTGGCGGGAGGTTGTTGACAGATACGCAGTATTTT; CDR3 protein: CSVGGRLLTDTQYF
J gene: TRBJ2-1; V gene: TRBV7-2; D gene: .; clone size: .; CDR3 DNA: TGTGCCAGCAGCTTAGCGTGGGCGGTAGCCTACAATGAGCAGTTCTTC; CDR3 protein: CASSLAWAVAYNEQFF
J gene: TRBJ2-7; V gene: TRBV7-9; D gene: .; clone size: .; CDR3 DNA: TGTGCCAGCAGCTTATCGCAGGCCAACTACGAGCAGTACTTC; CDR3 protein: CASSLSQANYEQYF
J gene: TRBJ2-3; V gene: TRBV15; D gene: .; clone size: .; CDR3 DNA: TGTGCCACCAGCACTACATTCCCTCAAGGGACCGTGAGCACAGATACGCAGTATTTT; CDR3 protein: CATSTTFPQGTVSTDTQYF
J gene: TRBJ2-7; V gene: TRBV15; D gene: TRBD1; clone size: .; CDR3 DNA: TGTGCCACCAGCAGAGAGGGACAGGGCTACGAGCAGTACTTC; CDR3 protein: CATSREGQGYEQYF
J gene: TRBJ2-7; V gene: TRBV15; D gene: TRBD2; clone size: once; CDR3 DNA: TGTGCCACCAGCTTTGATCTAGCGGGAGGTGGCGAGCAGTACTTC; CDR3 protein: CATSFDLAGGGEQYF
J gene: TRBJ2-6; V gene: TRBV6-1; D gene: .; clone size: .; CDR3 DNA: TGTGCCAGCAGTGCCTCAGGGGCTGGGGCCAACGTCCTGACTTTC; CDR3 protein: CASSASGAGANVLTF
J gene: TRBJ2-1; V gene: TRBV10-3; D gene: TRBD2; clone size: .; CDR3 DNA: TGTGCCATCAGTGGACTAGCGGGAGTCGATGAGCAGTTCTTC; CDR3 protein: CAISGLAGVDEQFF
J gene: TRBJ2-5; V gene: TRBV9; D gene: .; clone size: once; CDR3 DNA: TGTGCCAGCAGCGTCGACCCGAGGGTTTCTAAAGAGACCCAGTACTTC; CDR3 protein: CASSVDPRVSKETQYF
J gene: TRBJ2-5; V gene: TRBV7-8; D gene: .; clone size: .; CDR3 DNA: TGTGCCAGCAGCTTAGATGGTTTCGTCCCAAGCGGGACCCAGTACTTC; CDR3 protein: CASSLDGFVPSGTQYF